These 23 T cell receptor beta chains originate from one sample sequenced in a study of blood T cell repertoires in COVID-19. Sequenced by immunoSEQ multiplex PCR; TCRdb stores in-frame clones only, minus some. There are over 65,000 clones in the sample; roughly 79% occur only once, and approximately 44% lies in the top ten. The material sequenced was peripheral blood. The receptor set was obtained from a man older than 75 with acute or convalescent COVID-19.

This chain uses TRBV4-1 with TRBJ2-2; 7 positions agree with TRBD1. V shed 6 bases and J 5 bases; nucleotides not matched to a gene: 12. The CDR3 contains 16 residues. Germline V CDR1 and CDR2: MGHRA, YSYEKL. In nucleotides, the CDR3 is TGCGCCAGCAGTATGTCCGACAGGGCTGGGACCGGGGAGCTGTTTTTT. This gives the protein CASSMSDRAGTGELFF.

The CDR3 loop is CASRQGGLGEQFF. The CDR3 DNA reads as TGTGCCAGCCGACAGGGGGGGTTGGGTGAGCAGTTCTTC. J is TRBJ2-1 and V is TRBV28, with TRBD1 identical over 9 bases. Germline V gene sequence: CDR1 MDHEN, CDR2 SYDVKM. The trim removed 8 bases at V and 9 bases at J, leaving 8 bases unmatched. The CDR3 has 13 amino acids.

This chain links TRBV7-9 with TRBJ1-2; 9 bases are a match to TRBD1. Trimming removed 4 bases from V and 1 base from J; junction bases left unmatched: 4. The CDR3 length is 15 residues. CDR1 is SEHNR, CDR2 FQNEAQ, per germline (reference sequence). CDR3: CASSSRDRDNYGYTF. The CDR3 nucleotides read TGTGCCAGCAGCTCCCGGGACAGGGATAACTATGGCTACACCTTC.

This clone was observed a few times. The chain is built from TRBV5-1 and TRBJ2-7, with 7 nucleotides matching TRBD2. Germline CDR1 and CDR2: SGHRS and YFSETQ. The V and J ends lost 5 bases and 6 bases, in that order; junction bases with no gene match: 11. This CDR3 region has 14 residues. The DNA for the CDR3 is TGCGCCAGCAGGGCGGGGGACTACGCGGGCGAGCAGTACTTC. Protein: CASRAGDYAGEQYF.

The genes are TRBV6-5 and TRBJ1-4, with D possibly TRBD1 on 6 matching bases. This CDR3 has 14 amino acids. Trimming shortened V by 8 bases and J by 8 bases, and 18 bases separated the two germline ends. CDR1 and CDR2 from the germline V gene are MNHEY and SVGAGI. The CDR3 loop is CASATTGWEEKLFF. In DNA form, the CDR3 reads TGTGCCAGCGCTACAACAGGGTGGGAGGAAAAACTGTTTTTT.

In this sample, this clone turned up once. The chain carries TRBV7-2 and TRBJ1-2; 7 bases agree with TRBD1. The CDR3 contains 14 residues. Germline assignment: CDR1 SGHTA and CDR2 FQGNSA. J gave up 4 bases and V 5 bases, and 7 bases lay outside the gene matches. This CDR3 reads CASSRGQVFYGYTF. The CDR3 DNA reads as TGTGCCAGCAGCCGCGGACAGGTATTCTATGGCTACACCTTC.

This chain connects TRBV10-3 to TRBJ1-2, with 7 bases lining up with TRBD1. After removal of 5 bases from V and 2 bases from J, the junction contained 5 bases not matched to a gene. The germline gives CDR1 ENHRY, CDR2 SYGVKD. The CDR3 consists of 14 residues. The DNA of the CDR3 is TGTGCCATCAGTCCCGGACAGGAGAACTATGGCTACACCTTC. Amino acids: CAISPGQENYGYTF.

The V call is TRBV6-5, the J call TRBJ2-3; 7 bases are a match to TRBD1. This CDR3 is 13 amino acids long. The junction had 2 bases not matched to a gene; V was cut back by 2 bases and J by 6 bases. Germline V lookup: CDR1 MNHEY, CDR2 SVGAGI. DNA of the CDR3: TGTGCCAGCAGTTACAGGGGGCGGGATACGCAGTATTTT. This codes for CASSYRGRDTQYF.

The chain's CDR3 is CASSYQGQGDEKLFF. In nucleotides, the CDR3 is TGTGCCAGCAGTTACCAGGGACAGGGGGATGAAAAACTGTTTTTT. The chain has TRBV6-5 and TRBJ1-4, with TRBD1 identical over 11 bases. CDR3 length: 15 amino acids. Germline V lookup: CDR1 MNHEY, CDR2 SVGAGI. The V segment lost 2 bases and the J segment 6 bases; nucleotides outside the gene matches: 2.

V gene TRBV6-4 combines with J gene TRBJ1-5; possibly TRBD1 for D (6 bases). From germline, CDR1 is MRHNA and CDR2 SNTAGT. The CDR3 is 14 residues long. V shed 3 bases and J shed 8 bases, with 14 bases lying between them. CDR3 nucleotide sequence: TGTGCCAGCAGTGAGGAGGGGGGGATGAAGCCCCAGCATTTT. It is translated as CASSEEGGMKPQHF.

V usage is TRBV7-9 and J usage is TRBJ2-7, with 7 bases identical to TRBD1. Germline loops: CDR1 SEHNR, CDR2 FQNEAQ (reference sequence). V trimming: 5 bases; J trimming: 3 bases; junction bases outside the gene matches: 7. There are 14 residues in the CDR3. CDR3 residues: CASSPGQLFYEQYF. CDR3 coding DNA: TGTGCCAGCAGCCCGGGACAGCTTTTCTACGAGCAGTACTTC.

The rearrangement joins TRBV11-2 to TRBJ1-2, with D unresolved. The CDR3 totals 13 residues. From germline, CDR1 is SGHAT and CDR2 FQNNGV. Between the trimmed V and J ends, which lost 5 bases and 2 bases, there was a span of 9 bases. CDR3 in amino acids: CASSPEQNYGYTF. The CDR3 coding sequence is TGTGCCAGCAGCCCCGAACAGAACTATGGCTACACCTTC.

The gene calls are TRBV2 and TRBJ1-5; a possible D gene is TRBD1 (6 bases). Germline CDR1 SNHLY, CDR2 FYNNEI. V dropped 9 bases and J dropped 5 bases, with 17 bases sitting between them. This CDR3 region has 14 residues. The CDR3 region is CARGGAARDQPQHF. The DNA for the CDR3 is TGTGCCAGAGGGGGAGCAGCCCGAGATCAGCCCCAGCATTTT.

V is TRBV28 and J is TRBJ1-4; the D gene is possibly TRBD1 (6 bases). The CDR3 length is 13 residues. Germline values: CDR1 MDHEN, CDR2 SYDVKM. With 3 bases removed from V and 8 bases from J, the gap between germline ends came to 10 bases. CDR3 sequence reads: CASSFTGYEKLFF. The CDR3 DNA is TGTGCCAGCAGTTTCACAGGGTACGAAAAACTGTTTTTT. The complete variable domain, with remaining parts taken from reference TRBV28 and TRBJ1-4, reads DVKVTQSSRYLVKRTGEKVFLECVQDMDHENMFWYRQDPGLGLRLIYFSYDVKMKEKGDIPEGYSVSREKKERFSLILESASTNQTSMYLCASSFTGYEKLFFGSGTQLSVL.

The rearrangement uses TRBV3-1 (or the pseudogene TRBV3-2) and TRBJ1-1; 9 positions match TRBD1. Trimming removed 4 bases from V and 2 bases from J; junction bases left unmatched: 2. CDR1 is LGHDT, CDR2 YNNKEL, per germline (reference sequence). This CDR3 is built from 14 residues. CDR3 DNA sequence: TGTGCCAGCAGCCGGGGACAGGGCAACACTGAAGCTTTCTTT. Protein: CASSRGQGNTEAFF.

The chain carries TRBV3-1 (or the pseudogene TRBV3-2) and TRBJ2-5, with 8 bases identical to TRBD2. The CDR3 contains 15 residues. Germline trimming cut 1 base from V and 5 bases from J; bases unmatched to any gene: 6. Germline loops: CDR1 LGHDT, CDR2 YNNKEL (reference sequence). The CDR3 DNA sequence: TGTGCCAGCAGCCAAGGGTTCGGGAGGGCCGAGACCCAGTACTTC. As protein: CASSQGFGRAETQYF.

The chain links TRBV28 to TRBJ1-4; possible D gene TRBD1, 6 bases. In germline, CDR1 is MDHEN, CDR2 SYDVKM. This CDR3 is 14 amino acids long. The germline V and J ends were trimmed by 5 bases and 6 bases, with 13 bases remaining between them. CDR3 protein: CASSAYGGHEKLFF. CDR3 nucleotide sequence: TGTGCCAGCAGTGCTTACGGGGGGCATGAAAAACTGTTTTTT.

The chain couples TRBV7-2 to TRBJ1-5; D not certain. The ends were cut back, 3 bases at V and 1 base at J, with 10 bases in the middle. CDR1 is SGHTA and CDR2 is FQGNSA in the germline V gene. The CDR3 extends over 15 amino acids. CDR3: CASSFWSYSNQPQHF. DNA of the CDR3: TGTGCCAGCAGCTTTTGGAGTTACAGCAATCAGCCCCAGCATTTT.

V and J are TRBV4-2 and TRBJ2-2; D is possibly TRBD2 (6 bases). This CDR3 is built from 16 residues. Germline CDR1 and CDR2: LGHNA and YNFKEQ. The germline V and J ends were trimmed by 0 bases and 5 bases, with 13 bases remaining between them. DNA of the CDR3: TGTGCCAGCAGCCAAGAGGTGCGGGATGAAACCGGGGAGCTGTTTTTT. Protein product: CASSQEVRDETGELFF.

CDR3 in amino acids: CASSLIGRVDTDTQYF. The CDR3 DNA reads TGTGCCAGCAGTTTAATTGGGCGGGTAGATACAGATACGCAGTATTTT. The V call is TRBV28, the J call TRBJ2-3, with TRBD2 as a possible D gene (5 bases). CDR3 length: 16 amino acids. V was trimmed by 2 bases and J by 3 bases, leaving 15 bases between them. CDR1 MDHEN and CDR2 SYDVKM come from the germline V gene.

V and J are TRBV6-5 and TRBJ2-3, with 7 bases matching TRBD1. This CDR3 spans 13 amino acids. Germline assignment: CDR1 MNHEY and CDR2 SVGAGI. J was trimmed by 7 bases and V by 5 bases; bases with no gene match: 6. The CDR3 nucleotides read TGTGCCAGCAGTAGGGACAGTATGAATACGCAGTATTTT. Residues: CASSRDSMNTQYF.

V and J are TRBV30 and TRBJ2-1; possibly TRBD2 for D (5 bases). CDR1 is GTSNPN and CDR2 is SVGIG in the germline V gene (reference sequence). V was cut by 3 bases and J by 1 base, with 7 bases left in between. The CDR3 runs to 13 residues. CDR3 bases: TGTGCCTGGAGGCCGGGGTCCTACAATGAGCAGTTCTTC. Amino acid sequence: CAWRPGSYNEQFF.

The rearrangement uses TRBV6-5 and TRBJ2-7, with D perhaps TRBD2 (6 bases). Germline CDR1 is MNHEY and CDR2 is SVGAGI. V dropped 6 bases and J dropped 0 bases, with 15 bases sitting between them. This CDR3 is 15 amino acids long. CDR3 amino acids: CASRMSGLLSYEQYF. The CDR3 DNA reads as TGTGCCAGCAGGATGAGCGGACTACTCTCCTACGAGCAGTACTTC.